The clone carrying this T cell receptor (beta chain) was seen only a few times. Its antigen is not known. The sample originates from a study of cytomegalovirus exposure and HLA in healthy donors. Study-wide results and caveats: It has been reported that TCR beta sequences accurately predicted the HLA-A and HLA-B alleles of most subjects. An analysis was carried out at a later point. It showed that HLA-associated TCR beta chains were more clonally expanded than equally common non-associated chains.

The PCR had 60 Vbeta and 13 Jbeta primers. Sequenced by immunoSEQ multiplex PCR; TCRdb stores in-frame clones only, minus some. This table has around 50,000 clones, approximately 80% appearing once. The sequence derives from a man between 35 and 55 years old in good health and CMV-seronegative. The specimen was PBMCs.

DNA of the CDR3: TGTGCCAGTAGTATCTTAGGGGACATGAACACTGAAGCTTTCTTT. Translated, it gives CASSILGDMNTEAFF. The chain has TRBV19 and TRBJ1-1; perhaps TRBD1 as D (6 bases). The CDR3 spans 15 residues. Trimming took 3 bases from V and 0 from J, leaving 11 bases between them. In germline, CDR1 is LNHDA, CDR2 SQIVND (reference sequence).